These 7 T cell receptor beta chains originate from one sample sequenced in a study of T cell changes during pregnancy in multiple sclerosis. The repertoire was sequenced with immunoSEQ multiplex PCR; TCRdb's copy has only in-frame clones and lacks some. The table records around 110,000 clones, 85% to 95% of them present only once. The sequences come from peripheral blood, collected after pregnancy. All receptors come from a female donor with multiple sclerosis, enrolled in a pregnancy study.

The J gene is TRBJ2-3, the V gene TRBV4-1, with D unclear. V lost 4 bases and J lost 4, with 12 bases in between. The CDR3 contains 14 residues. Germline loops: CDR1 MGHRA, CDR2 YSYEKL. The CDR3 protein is CASSPFPGADTQYF. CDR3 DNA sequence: TGCGCCAGCAGCCCCTTTCCAGGTGCAGATACGCAGTATTTT.

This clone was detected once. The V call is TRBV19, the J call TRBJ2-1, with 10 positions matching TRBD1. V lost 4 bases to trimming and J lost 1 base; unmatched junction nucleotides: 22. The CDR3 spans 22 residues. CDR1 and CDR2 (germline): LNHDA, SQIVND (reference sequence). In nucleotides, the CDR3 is TGTGCCAGTAGTAGGGGGGTATGGTTGGGGACAGGGGCGATGAGGTCCTACAATGAGCAGTTCTTC. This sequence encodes CASSRGVWLGTGAMRSYNEQFF.

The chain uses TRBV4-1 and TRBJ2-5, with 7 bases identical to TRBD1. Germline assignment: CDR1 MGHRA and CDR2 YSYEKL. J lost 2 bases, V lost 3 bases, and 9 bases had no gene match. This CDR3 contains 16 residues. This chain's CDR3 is CASSHQDGTVQETQYF. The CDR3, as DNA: TGCGCCAGCAGCCACCAGGATGGGACAGTTCAAGAGACCCAGTACTTC.

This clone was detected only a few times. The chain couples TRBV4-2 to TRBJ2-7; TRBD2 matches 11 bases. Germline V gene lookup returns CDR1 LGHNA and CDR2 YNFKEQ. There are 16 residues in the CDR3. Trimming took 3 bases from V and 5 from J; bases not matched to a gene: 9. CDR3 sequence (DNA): TGTGCCAGCAGCCAGGAACTAGCGGGAGTTTGGGACGAGCAGTACTTC. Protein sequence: CASSQELAGVWDEQYF.

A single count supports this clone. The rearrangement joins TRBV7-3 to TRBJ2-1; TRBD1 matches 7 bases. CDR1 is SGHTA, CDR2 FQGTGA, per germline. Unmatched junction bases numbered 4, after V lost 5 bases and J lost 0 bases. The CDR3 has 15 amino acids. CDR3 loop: CASSEDRSSYNEQFF. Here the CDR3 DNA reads TGTGCCAGCAGCGAGGACAGGAGCTCCTACAATGAGCAGTTCTTC.

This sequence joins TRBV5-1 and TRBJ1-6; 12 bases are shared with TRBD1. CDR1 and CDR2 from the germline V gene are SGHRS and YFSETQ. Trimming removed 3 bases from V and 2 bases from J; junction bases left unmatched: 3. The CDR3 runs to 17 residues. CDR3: CASSSGQGATYNSPLHF. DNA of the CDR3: TGCGCCAGCAGCTCGGGACAGGGGGCCACCTATAATTCACCCCTCCACTTT.

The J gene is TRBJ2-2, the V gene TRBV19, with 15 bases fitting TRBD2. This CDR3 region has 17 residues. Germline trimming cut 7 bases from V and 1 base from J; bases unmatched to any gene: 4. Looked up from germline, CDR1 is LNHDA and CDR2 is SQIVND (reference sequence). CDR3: CASKEGLAGGNTGELFF. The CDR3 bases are TGTGCCAGTAAGGAGGGACTAGCGGGAGGGAACACCGGGGAGCTGTTTTTT.